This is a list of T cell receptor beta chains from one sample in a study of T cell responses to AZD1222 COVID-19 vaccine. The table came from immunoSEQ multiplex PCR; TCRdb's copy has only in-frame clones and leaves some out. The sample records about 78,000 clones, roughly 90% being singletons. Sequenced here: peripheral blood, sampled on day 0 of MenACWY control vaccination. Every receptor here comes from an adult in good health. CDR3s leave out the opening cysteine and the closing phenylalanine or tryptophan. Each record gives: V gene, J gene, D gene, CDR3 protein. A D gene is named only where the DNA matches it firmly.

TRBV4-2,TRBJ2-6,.,ASSQEVSATNVLT
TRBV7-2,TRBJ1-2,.,ASNEGGRSYGYT
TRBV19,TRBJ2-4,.,ASTTSWSGKNIQY
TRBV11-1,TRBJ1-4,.,ASSFYGGEKLF
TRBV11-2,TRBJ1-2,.,ASSLGGGVGYT
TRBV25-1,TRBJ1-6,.,ASSGTVLGSPLH
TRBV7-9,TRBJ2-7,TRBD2,ASSREGGLIDEQY
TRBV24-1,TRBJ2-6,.,ATSDRHRRGANVLT
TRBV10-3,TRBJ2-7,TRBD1,AIRGTGGDSYEQY
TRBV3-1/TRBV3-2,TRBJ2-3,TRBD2,ASSRLASGSDTQY
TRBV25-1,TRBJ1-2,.,ASSEGRARDYGYT
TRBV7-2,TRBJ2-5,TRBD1,ASSSDRGQETQY
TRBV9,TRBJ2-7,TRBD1,ASSVALDREEQY
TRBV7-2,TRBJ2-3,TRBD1,ATDRAGGTDTQY
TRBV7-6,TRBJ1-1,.,ASSLADVRNTEAF
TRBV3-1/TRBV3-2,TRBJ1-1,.,ASSSPGVAF
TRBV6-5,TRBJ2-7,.,ASRMQYYEQY
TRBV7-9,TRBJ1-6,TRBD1,ASSSQGAKYNSPLH
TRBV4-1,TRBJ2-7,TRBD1,ASSREKGASYEQY
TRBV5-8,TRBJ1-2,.,ASSFHREAGYT
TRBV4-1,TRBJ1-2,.,ASSQGNRMLGYGYT
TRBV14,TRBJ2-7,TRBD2,ASSQATSASYEQY
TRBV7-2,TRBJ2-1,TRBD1,ASSLNRGNEQF
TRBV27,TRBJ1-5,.,ASSLAGSNQPQH
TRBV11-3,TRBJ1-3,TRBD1,ASSLRGQGAGGNTIY
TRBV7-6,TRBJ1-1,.,ASSSQGTEAF
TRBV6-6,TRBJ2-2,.,ASSYSGGDTGELF
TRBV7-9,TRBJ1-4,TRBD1,ASSSTGGNEKLF
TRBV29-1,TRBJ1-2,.,SVWGTYGYT
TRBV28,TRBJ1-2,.,ASSLSGGGYT
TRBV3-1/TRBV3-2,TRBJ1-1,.,ASSHPGGAF
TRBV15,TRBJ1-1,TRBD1,ATSRAQGAEAF
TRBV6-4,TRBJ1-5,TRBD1,ASSDNRPKQGINQPQH
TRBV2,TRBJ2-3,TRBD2,ASSENQRGTDTQY
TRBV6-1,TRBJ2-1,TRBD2,ASRGTSVNNEQF
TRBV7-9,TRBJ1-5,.,ASSLAGVDNQPQH
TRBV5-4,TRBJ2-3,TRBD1,ASRDARGLATDTQY
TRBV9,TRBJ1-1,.,ASSVEMFGTEAF
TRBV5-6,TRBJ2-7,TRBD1,ASSLAGTGVYEQY
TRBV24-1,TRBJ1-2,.,ATIQPNYGYT
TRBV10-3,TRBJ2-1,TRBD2,AISDRRGGQEQF
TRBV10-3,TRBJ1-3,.,AISDPGLAGNTIY
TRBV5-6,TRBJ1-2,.,ASSPRVVYGYT
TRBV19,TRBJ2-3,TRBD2,ATSAGAYTDTQY
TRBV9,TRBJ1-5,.,ASSITADQPQH
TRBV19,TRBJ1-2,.,ASTPSGNYGYT
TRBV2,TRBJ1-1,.,ASSDFFGAF
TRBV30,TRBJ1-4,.,AWRFPGYGEKLF
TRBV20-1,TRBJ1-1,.,SASSREGEATEAF
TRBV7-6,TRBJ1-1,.,AISPGRVNTEAF
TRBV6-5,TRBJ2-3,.,ASSYSWGTDTQY
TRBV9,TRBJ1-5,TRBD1,ASSGGGQGDQPQH